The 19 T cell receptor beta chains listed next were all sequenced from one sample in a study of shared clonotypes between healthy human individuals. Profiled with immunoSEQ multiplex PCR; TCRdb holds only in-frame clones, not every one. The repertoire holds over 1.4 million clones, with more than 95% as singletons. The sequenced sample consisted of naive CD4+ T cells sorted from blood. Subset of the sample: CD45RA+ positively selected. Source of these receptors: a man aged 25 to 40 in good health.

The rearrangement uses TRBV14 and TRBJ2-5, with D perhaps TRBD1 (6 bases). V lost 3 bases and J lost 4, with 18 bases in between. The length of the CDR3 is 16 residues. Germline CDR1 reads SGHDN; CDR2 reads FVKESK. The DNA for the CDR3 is TGTGCCAGCAGCCATGAAACAGGGACCCGCCTAGAGACCCAGTACTTC. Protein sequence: CASSHETGTRLETQYF.

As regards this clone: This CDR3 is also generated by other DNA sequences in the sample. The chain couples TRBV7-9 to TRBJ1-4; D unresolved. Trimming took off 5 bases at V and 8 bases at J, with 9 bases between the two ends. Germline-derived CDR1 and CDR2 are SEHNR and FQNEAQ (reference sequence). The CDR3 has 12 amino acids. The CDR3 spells CASSPQGEKLFF. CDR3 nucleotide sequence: TGTGCCAGCAGCCCTCAAGGGGAAAAACTGTTTTTT.

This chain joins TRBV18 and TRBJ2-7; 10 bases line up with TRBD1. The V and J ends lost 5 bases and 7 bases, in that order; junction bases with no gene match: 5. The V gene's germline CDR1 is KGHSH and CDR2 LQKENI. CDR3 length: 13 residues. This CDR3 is CASSRQGAGEQYF. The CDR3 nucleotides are TGTGCCAGCTCAAGACAGGGGGCGGGGGAGCAGTACTTC.

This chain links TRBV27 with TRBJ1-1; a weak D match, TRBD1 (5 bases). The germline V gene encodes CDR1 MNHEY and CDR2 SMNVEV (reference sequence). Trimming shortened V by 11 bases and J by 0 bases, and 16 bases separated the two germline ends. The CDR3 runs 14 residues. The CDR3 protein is CAVHAGSVNTEAFF. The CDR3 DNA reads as TGTGCCGTCCACGCAGGGTCCGTGAACACTGAAGCTTTCTTT.

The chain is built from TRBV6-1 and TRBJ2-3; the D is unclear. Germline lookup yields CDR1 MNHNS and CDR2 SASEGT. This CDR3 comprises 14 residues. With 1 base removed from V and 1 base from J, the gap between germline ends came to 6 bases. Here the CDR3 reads CASSEDGRTDTQYF. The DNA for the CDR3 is TGTGCCAGCAGTGAAGACGGACGCACAGATACGCAGTATTTT.

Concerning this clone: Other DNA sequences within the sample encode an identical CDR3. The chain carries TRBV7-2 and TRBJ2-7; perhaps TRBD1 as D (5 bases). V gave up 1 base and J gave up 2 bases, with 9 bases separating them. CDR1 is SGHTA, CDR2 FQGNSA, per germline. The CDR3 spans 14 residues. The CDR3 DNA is TGTGCCAGCAGCTTAGTAAGGGGCGCCTACGAGCAGTACTTC. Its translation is CASSLVRGAYEQYF. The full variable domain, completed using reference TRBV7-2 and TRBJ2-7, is GAGVSQSPSNKVTEKGKDVELRCDPISGHTALYWYRQSLGQGLEFLIYFQGNSAPDKSGLPSDRFSAERTGGSVSTLTIQRTQQEDSAVYLCASSLVRGAYEQYFGPGTRLTVT.

The CDR3 coding sequence is TGTGCCAGCAGCTTTTCTTCGACAGAGGCTGAAAAACTGTTTTTT. It is translated as CASSFSSTEAEKLFF. The chain carries TRBV5-6 and TRBJ1-4, with TRBD1 as a possible D gene (5 bases). This CDR3 has 15 residues. Trimming removed 2 bases from V and 7 bases from J, with 15 bases in between. The V gene's germline CDR1 is SGHDT and CDR2 YYEEEE.

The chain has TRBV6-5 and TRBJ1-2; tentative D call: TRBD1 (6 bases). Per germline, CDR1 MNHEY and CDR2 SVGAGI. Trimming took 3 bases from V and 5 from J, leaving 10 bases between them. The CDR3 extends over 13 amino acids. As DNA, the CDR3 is TGTGCCAGCAGTTATCTGGGGGCATATGGCTACACCTTC. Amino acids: CASSYLGAYGYTF.

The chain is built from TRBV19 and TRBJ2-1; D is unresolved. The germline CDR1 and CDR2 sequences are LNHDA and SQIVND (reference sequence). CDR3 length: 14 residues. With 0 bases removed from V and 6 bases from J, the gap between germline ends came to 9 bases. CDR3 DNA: TGTGCCAGTAGTATAGATCTATTAGGCAATGAGCAGTTCTTC. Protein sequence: CASSIDLLGNEQFF.

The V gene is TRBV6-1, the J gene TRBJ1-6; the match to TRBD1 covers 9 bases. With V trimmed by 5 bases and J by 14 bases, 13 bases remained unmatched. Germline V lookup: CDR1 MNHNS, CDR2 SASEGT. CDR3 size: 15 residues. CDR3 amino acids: CASSPPGQGVWALHF. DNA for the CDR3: TGTGCCAGCAGTCCGCCGGGACAGGGAGTATGGGCCCTCCACTTT.

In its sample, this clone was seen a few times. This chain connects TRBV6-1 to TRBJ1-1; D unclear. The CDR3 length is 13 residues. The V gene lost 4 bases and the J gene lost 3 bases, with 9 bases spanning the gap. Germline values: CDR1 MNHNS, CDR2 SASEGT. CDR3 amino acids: CASSVSGYTEAFF. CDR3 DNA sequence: TGTGCCAGCAGTGTTTCTGGGTACACTGAAGCTTTCTTT.

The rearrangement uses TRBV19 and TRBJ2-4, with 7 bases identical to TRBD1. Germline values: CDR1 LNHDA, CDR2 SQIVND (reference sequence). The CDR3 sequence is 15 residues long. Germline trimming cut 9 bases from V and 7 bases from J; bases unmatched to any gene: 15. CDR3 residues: CASNLRDSPFNIQYF. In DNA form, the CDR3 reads TGTGCCAGCAACCTTCGGGACAGCCCATTCAACATTCAGTACTTC.

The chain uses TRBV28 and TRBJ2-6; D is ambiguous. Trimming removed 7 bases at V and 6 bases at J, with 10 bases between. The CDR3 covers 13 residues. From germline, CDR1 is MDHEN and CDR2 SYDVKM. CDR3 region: CASTSLEANVLTF. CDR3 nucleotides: TGTGCCAGCACATCCCTGGAGGCCAACGTCCTGACTTTC.

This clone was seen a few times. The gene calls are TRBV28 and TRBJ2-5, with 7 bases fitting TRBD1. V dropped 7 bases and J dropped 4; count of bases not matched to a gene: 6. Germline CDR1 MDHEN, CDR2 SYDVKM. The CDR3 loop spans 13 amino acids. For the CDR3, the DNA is TGTGCCAGCACCCTACAGGGGAGAGAGACCCAGTACTTC. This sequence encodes CASTLQGRETQYF.

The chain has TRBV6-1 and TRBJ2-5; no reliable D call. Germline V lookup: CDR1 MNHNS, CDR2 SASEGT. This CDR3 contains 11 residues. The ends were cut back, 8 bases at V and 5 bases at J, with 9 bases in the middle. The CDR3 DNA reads TGTGCCAGCGGGTTAGTTGAGACCCAGTACTTC. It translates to CASGLVETQYF.

CDR3 sequence: CASSLILLAAKSSYNEQFF. CDR3 nucleotide sequence: TGTGCCAGCAGCTTGATTTTGCTAGCGGCTAAGAGCTCCTACAATGAGCAGTTCTTC. The rearrangement links TRBV5-8 to TRBJ2-1; 7 bases fit TRBD2. The ends lost 1 base at V and 0 bases at J; junction bases unmatched: 13. CDR3 length: 19 residues. CDR1 and CDR2 (germline): SGHTS, YDEGEE.

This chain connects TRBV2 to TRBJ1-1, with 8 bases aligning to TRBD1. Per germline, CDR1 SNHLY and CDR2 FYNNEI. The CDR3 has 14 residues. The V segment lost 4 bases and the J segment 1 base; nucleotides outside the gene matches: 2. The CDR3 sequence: CASSGGQENTEAFF. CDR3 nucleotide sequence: TGTGCCAGCAGTGGGGGACAGGAGAACACTGAAGCTTTCTTT.

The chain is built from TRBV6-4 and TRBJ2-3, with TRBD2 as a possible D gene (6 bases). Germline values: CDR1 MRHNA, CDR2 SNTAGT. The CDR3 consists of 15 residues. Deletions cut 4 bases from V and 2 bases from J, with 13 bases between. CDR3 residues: CASSVTSRNTDTQYF. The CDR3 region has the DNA TGTGCCAGCAGTGTTACTAGCCGGAACACAGATACGCAGTATTTT.

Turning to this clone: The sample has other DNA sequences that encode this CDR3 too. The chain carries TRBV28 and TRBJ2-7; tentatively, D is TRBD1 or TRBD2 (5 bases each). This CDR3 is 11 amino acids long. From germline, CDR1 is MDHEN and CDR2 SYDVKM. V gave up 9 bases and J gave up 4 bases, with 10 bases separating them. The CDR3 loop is CASTGLYEQYF. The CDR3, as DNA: TGTGCCAGTACGGGGCTTTACGAGCAGTACTTC.